Below, 19 T cell receptor beta chains from the same sample are listed, as sequenced in a study of a mutant IDH1 vaccine in newly diagnosed glioma. Assay used: immunoSEQ multiplex PCR; TCRdb lists only in-frame clones, some missing. The sample lists 85,000 to 100,000 clones, around 90% occurring once. Time point reported: baseline, week 1 (first vaccination visit). Regarding treatment: pre-vaccination baseline after standard-of-care therapy. The sample in question was PBMCs, obtained from a glioma patient treated with radiotherapy, temozolomide or both. The source of these receptors is a woman between 50 and 59 years old with glioma.

For the CDR3, the DNA is TGTGCCAGCACCCTCGGAGGCGGTTTGAACACCGGGGAGCTGTTTTTT. Its protein product is CASTLGGGLNTGELFF. The chain uses TRBV9 and TRBJ2-2, with D possibly matching TRBD2 (5 bases). The CDR3 has 16 residues. V lost 6 bases to trimming and J lost 1 base, with 16 bases between them. The germline V gene encodes CDR1 SGDLS and CDR2 YYNGEE.

The chain links TRBV30 to TRBJ2-5, with TRBD2 matching over 8 bases. Germline V lookup: CDR1 GTSNPN, CDR2 SVGIG (reference sequence). The CDR3 is made up of 14 amino acids. The V and J ends lost 0 bases and 5 bases, in that order; junction bases with no gene match: 5. The CDR3, as DNA: TGTGCCTGGAGTGTACAGACGGGGGGGGAGACCCAGTACTTC. This codes for CAWSVQTGGETQYF.

V gene TRBV4-1 combines with J gene TRBJ2-1; TRBD2 might be the D (6 bases). Trimming shortened V by 1 base and J by 6 bases, and 13 bases separated the two germline ends. The CDR3 is 15 amino acids. Per the germline V gene, CDR1 is MGHRA and CDR2 is YSYEKL. In DNA, the CDR3 is TGCGCCAGCAGCCAAGGGGCTAGCGCTATCAATGAGCAGTTCTTC. This encodes CASSQGASAINEQFF.

As concerns this clone: This CDR3 is also generated by other DNA sequences in the sample. The chain carries TRBV18 and TRBJ1-1; TRBD1 matches 7 bases. CDR3 size: 13 residues. V trimming: 3 bases; J trimming: 3 bases; junction bases outside the gene matches: 1. The V gene's germline CDR1 is KGHSH and CDR2 LQKENI. DNA for the CDR3: TGTGCCAGCTCACCCACAGGGGACACTGAAGCTTTCTTT. Translating gives CASSPTGDTEAFF.

The chain is built from TRBV4-1 and TRBJ2-3, with D unresolved. There are 14 residues in the CDR3. The germline V gene encodes CDR1 MGHRA and CDR2 YSYEKL. The germline V and J ends were trimmed by 0 bases and 3 bases, with 7 bases remaining between them. The CDR3, as DNA: TGCGCCAGCAGCCAAGAGGAAGGAACAGATACGCAGTATTTT. It codes for CASSQEEGTDTQYF.

The CDR3 region has the DNA TGTGCCAGCACAACGCAGCGGGAGGGCAGCACAGATACGCAGTATTTT. Translated: CASTTQREGSTDTQYF. The V gene is TRBV28, the J gene TRBJ2-3; 10 bases match TRBD2. Germline CDR1 MDHEN, CDR2 SYDVKM. The CDR3 totals 16 residues. The V gene end was trimmed by 7 bases and the J gene end by 0 bases; junction bases not matched to a gene: 7.

J is TRBJ2-7 and V is TRBV7-9; possible D gene TRBD1, 6 bases. Germline V gives CDR1 SEHNR, CDR2 FQNEAQ (reference sequence). The CDR3 covers 16 residues. V was cut by 5 bases and J by 1 base, with 18 bases left in between. CDR3 DNA sequence: TGTGCCAGCAGCCTCCTGGGGGACACTCGATCCTACGAGCAGTACTTC. Protein sequence: CASSLLGDTRSYEQYF. Full variable domain (rest looked up from reference TRBV7-9 and TRBJ2-7): DTGVSQNPRHKITKRGQNVTFRCDPISEHNRLYWYRQTLGQGPEFLTYFQNEAQLEKSRLLSDRFSAERPKGSFSTLEIQRTEQGDSAMYLCASSLLGDTRSYEQYFGPGTRLTVT.

The chain combines TRBV7-2 with TRBJ1-6, with D possibly TRBD1 on 5 matching bases. This CDR3 spans 18 amino acids. Germline CDR1 is SGHTA and CDR2 is FQGNSA. Between the trimmed V and J ends, which lost 7 bases and 4 bases, there was a span of 23 bases. Here the CDR3 reads CASTGPGRIDPYNSPLHF. Written as DNA, the CDR3 is TGTGCCAGCACCGGACCGGGACGGATAGATCCGTATAATTCACCCCTCCACTTT. The variable domain in full, with the rest retrieved from reference TRBV7-2 and TRBJ1-6, is GAGVSQSPSNKVTEKGKDVELRCDPISGHTALYWYRQSLGQGLEFLIYFQGNSAPDKSGLPSDRFSAERTGGSVSTLTIQRTQQEDSAVYLCASTGPGRIDPYNSPLHFGNGTRLTVT.

The chain uses TRBV4-1 and TRBJ2-5; D is uncertain. Trimming took off 0 bases at V and 5 bases at J, with 10 bases between the two ends. From germline, CDR1 is MGHRA and CDR2 YSYEKL. The CDR3 spans 14 residues. CDR3 DNA sequence: TGCGCCAGCAGCCAAGAGAGGTCACGTGAGACCCAGTACTTC. Protein: CASSQERSRETQYF.

This clone appeared once. The gene calls are TRBV30 and TRBJ1-5; D unclear. Per germline, CDR1 GTSNPN and CDR2 SVGIG (reference sequence). The CDR3 covers 16 residues. V lost 0 bases, J lost 5 bases, and 17 bases lay in between. The chain's CDR3 is CAWSVPDGVAYQPQHF. For the CDR3, the DNA is TGTGCCTGGAGTGTACCGGACGGGGTCGCCTATCAGCCCCAGCATTTT.

CDR3 sequence: CASSLRQSEQYF. The CDR3 DNA sequence: TGTGCCAGCAGCTTACGACAGAGCGAGCAGTACTTC. The chain combines TRBV11-2 with TRBJ2-7, with D perhaps matching TRBD1 (5 bases). This CDR3 is built from 12 residues. CDR1 SGHAT and CDR2 FQNNGV come from the germline V gene. Trimming took off 2 bases at V and 6 bases at J, with 8 bases between the two ends.

V usage is TRBV5-1 and J usage is TRBJ2-7, with TRBD1 identical over 7 bases. The J segment lost 2 bases and the V segment lost 2 bases, leaving 7 bases of the junction unmatched. The germline V gene has CDR1 SGHRS and CDR2 YFSETQ. There are 15 residues in the CDR3. In nucleotides, the CDR3 is TGCGCCAGCAGCTTTGGCGGCAGGGGGACCTACGAGCAGTACTTC. Protein product: CASSFGGRGTYEQYF.

The V and J genes are TRBV27 and TRBJ1-5; no clear D. The CDR3 runs to 13 residues. Germline lookup yields CDR1 MNHEY and CDR2 SMNVEV (reference sequence). The V end lost 4 bases, the J end lost 5 bases, and 9 bases lay between the germline ends. CDR3 sequence (DNA): TGTGCCAGCAGTTCAACCCTCGATCAGCCCCAGCATTTT. Translating it yields CASSSTLDQPQHF.

This chain connects TRBV5-1 to TRBJ2-6, with no clear D. V gave up 2 bases and J gave up 0 bases, with 12 bases separating them. The CDR3 runs to 17 residues. Per germline, CDR1 SGHRS and CDR2 YFSETQ. The DNA for the CDR3 is TGCGCCAGCAGCTTCCCTGGGTGGAACTCTGGGGCCAACGTCCTGACTTTC. Translated, it gives CASSFPGWNSGANVLTF.

The CDR3 loop is CASSSGTANNSPLHF. The CDR3 region has the DNA TGCGCCAGCAGTTCCGGGACTGCAAATAATTCACCCCTCCACTTT. The chain joins TRBV4-1 to TRBJ1-6; D perhaps matches TRBD1 (5 bases). This CDR3 has 15 amino acids. Germline values: CDR1 MGHRA, CDR2 YSYEKL. With 6 bases removed from V and 5 bases from J, the gap between germline ends came to 14 bases.

V usage is TRBV7-6 and J usage is TRBJ2-5; 7 bases match TRBD2. There are 17 residues in the CDR3. Germline V gene sequence: CDR1 SGHVS, CDR2 FNYEAQ. The V and J ends lost 1 base and 5 bases, in that order; junction bases with no gene match: 13. CDR3 region: CASSLDGRAGVLETQYF. In DNA, the CDR3 is TGTGCCAGCAGCTTAGACGGACGGGCGGGAGTTTTGGAGACCCAGTACTTC.

The chain combines TRBV7-2 with TRBJ2-1; either TRBD1 or TRBD2 may fit D (5 bases each). This CDR3 has 15 amino acids. Germline V gene lookup returns CDR1 SGHTA and CDR2 FQGNSA. The ends were cut back, 1 base at V and 4 bases at J, with 11 bases in the middle. The CDR3: CASSLVWDQYNEQFF. The CDR3 nucleotides are TGTGCCAGCAGCTTAGTGTGGGACCAATACAATGAGCAGTTCTTC.

CDR3: CTSGGAGGYTF. CDR3 DNA: TGCACTTCTGGGGGGGCGGGTGGCTACACCTTC. The J gene is TRBJ1-2, the V gene TRBV20-1; a possible D gene is TRBD1 (6 bases). Germline V gene lookup returns CDR1 DFQATT and CDR2 SNEGSKA (reference sequence). The CDR3 is 11 residues long.

This sequence joins TRBV11-2 and TRBJ1-6; D gene uncertain. The CDR3 is 13 residues long. The V end lost 4 bases, the J end lost 0 bases, and 1 base lay between the germline ends. Germline CDR1 SGHAT, CDR2 FQNNGV. The CDR3 DNA is TGTGCCAGCAGCTCCTCCTATAATTCACCCCTCCACTTT. Amino acid sequence: CASSSSYNSPLHF.